This entry is about one TCR beta chain. What it recognizes is unknown. Repertoires were generated with immunoSEQ multiplex PCR, while TCRdb's copy carries only in-frame clones and drops some. The sample lists approximately 130,000 clones, about 85% occurring once. The CDR3 has 15 amino acids. Trimming removed 2 bases at V and 1 base at J, with 11 bases between. In germline, CDR1 is SGHTA, CDR2 FQGNSA. These data are taken from a study of cytomegalovirus exposure and HLA in healthy donors. At the level of the study: The 120 validation repertoires, a later analysis reported, used the same platform as the 550 to 700 repertoires from the first cohort. Study-wide results and limits: About 150 TCR beta chains were listed as cytomegalovirus-associated. In a later analysis, first-cohort TCR clusters were found to tend to co-occur in the approximately 120 validation repertoires. Most observed TCR sequences were rare, whereas some public TCRs were detected in many donors.

This TCR was sampled from a woman aged 30 to 39 in good health and CMV-seronegative. The sequenced sample was PBMCs. This chain links TRBV7-2 with TRBJ1-2, with D possibly matching TRBD1 (5 bases). This CDR3 is CASSLLGALNYGYTF. The CDR3 DNA is TGTGCCAGCAGCTTACTAGGGGCCCTTAACTATGGCTACACCTTC. The full variable domain, in which reference TRBV7-2 and TRBJ1-2 provide the parts outside the CDR3, is GAGVSQSPSNKVTEKGKDVELRCDPISGHTALYWYRQSLGQGLEFLIYFQGNSAPDKSGLPSDRFSAERTGGSVSTLTIQRTQQEDSAVYLCASSLLGALNYGYTFGSGTRLTVV.